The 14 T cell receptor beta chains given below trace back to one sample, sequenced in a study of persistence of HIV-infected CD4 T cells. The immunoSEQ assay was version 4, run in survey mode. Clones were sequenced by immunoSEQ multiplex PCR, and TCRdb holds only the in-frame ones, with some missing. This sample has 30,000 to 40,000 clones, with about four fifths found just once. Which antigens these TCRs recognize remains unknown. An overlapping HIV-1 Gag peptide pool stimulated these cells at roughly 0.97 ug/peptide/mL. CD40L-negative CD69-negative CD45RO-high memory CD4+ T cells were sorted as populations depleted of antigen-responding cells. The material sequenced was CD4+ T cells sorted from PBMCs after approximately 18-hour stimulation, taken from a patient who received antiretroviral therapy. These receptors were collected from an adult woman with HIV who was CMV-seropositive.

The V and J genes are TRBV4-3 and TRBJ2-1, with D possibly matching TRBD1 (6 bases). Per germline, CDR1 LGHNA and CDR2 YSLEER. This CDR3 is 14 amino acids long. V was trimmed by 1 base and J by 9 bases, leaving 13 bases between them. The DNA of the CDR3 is TGCGCCAGCAGCCAAGGTCAGGGGATCGGTGAGCAGTTCTTC. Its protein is CASSQGQGIGEQFF.

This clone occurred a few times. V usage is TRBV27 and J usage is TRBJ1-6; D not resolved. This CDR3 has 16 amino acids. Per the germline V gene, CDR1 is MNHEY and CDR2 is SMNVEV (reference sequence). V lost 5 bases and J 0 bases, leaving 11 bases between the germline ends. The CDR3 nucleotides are TGTGCCAGCAGTCAGGCCACGAACTCCTATAATTCACCCCTCCACTTT. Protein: CASSQATNSYNSPLHF.

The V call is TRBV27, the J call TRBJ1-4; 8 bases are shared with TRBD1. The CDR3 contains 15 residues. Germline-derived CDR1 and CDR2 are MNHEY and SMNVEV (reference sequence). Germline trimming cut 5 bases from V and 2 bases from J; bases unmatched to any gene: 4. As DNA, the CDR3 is TGTGCCAGCAGTCCTCAGGGGGCTACTAATGAAAAACTGTTTTTT. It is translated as CASSPQGATNEKLFF.

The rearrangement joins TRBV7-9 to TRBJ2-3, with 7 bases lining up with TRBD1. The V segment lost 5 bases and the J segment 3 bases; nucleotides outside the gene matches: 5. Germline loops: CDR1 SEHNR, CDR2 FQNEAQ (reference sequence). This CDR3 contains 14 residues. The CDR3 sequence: CASSPGQNTDTQYF. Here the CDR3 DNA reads TGTGCCAGCAGCCCGGGACAGAATACAGATACGCAGTATTTT.

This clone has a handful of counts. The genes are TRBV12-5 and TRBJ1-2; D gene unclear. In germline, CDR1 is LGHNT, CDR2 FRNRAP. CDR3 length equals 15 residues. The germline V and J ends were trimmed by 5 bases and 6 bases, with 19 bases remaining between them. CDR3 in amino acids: CASGRTGVGIDGYTF. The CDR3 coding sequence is TGTGCTAGTGGTAGGACGGGAGTTGGTATAGATGGCTACACCTTC.

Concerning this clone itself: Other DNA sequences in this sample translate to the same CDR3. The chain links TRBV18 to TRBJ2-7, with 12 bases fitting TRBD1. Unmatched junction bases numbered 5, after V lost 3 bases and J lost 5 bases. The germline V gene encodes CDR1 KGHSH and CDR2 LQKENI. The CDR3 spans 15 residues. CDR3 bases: TGTGCCAGCTCACCTTCCGGGACAGGGGGCAACGAGCAGTACTTC. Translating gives CASSPSGTGGNEQYF.

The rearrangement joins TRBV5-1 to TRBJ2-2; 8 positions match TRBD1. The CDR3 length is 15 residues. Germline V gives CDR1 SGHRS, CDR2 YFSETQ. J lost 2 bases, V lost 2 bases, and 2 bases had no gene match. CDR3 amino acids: CASSFQGANTGELFF. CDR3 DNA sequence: TGCGCCAGCAGCTTTCAGGGGGCTAACACCGGGGAGCTGTTTTTT. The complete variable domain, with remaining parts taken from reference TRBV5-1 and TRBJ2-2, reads KAGVTQTPRYLIKTRGQQVTLSCSPISGHRSVSWYQQTPGQGLQFLFEYFSETQRNKGNFPGRFSGRQFSNSRSEMNVSTLELGDSALYLCASSFQGANTGELFFGEGSRLTVL.

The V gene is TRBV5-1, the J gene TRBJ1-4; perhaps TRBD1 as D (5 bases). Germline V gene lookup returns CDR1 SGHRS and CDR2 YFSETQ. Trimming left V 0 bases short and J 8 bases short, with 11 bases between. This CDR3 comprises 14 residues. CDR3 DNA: TGCGCCAGCAGCTTGGAAGGGGTGGGAGAAAAACTGTTTTTT. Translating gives CASSLEGVGEKLFF.

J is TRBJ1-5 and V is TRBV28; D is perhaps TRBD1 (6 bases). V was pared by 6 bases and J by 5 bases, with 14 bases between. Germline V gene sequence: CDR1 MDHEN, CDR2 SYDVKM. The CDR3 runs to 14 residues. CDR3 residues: CASRTGGAYQPQHF. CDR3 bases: TGTGCCAGCAGGACAGGCGGGGCGTATCAGCCCCAGCATTTT.

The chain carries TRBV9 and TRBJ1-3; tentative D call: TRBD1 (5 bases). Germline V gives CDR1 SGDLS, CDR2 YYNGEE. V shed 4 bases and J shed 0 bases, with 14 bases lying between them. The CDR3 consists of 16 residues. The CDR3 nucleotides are TGTGCCAGCAGCACCAGCCGACAGTTCTCTGGAAACACCATATATTTT. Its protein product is CASSTSRQFSGNTIYF. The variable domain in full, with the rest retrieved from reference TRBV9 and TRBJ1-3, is DSGVTQTPKHLITATGQRVTLRCSPRSGDLSVYWYQQSLDQGLQFLIQYYNGEERAKGNILERFSAQQFPDLHSELNLSSLELGDSALYFCASSTSRQFSGNTIYFGEGSWLTVV.

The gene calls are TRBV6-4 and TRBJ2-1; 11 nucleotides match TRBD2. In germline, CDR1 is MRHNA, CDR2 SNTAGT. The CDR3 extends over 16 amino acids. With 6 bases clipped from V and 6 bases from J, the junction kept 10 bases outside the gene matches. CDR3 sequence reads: CASRTPGLADINEQFF. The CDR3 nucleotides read TGTGCCAGCAGGACGCCGGGACTAGCGGACATCAATGAGCAGTTCTTC.

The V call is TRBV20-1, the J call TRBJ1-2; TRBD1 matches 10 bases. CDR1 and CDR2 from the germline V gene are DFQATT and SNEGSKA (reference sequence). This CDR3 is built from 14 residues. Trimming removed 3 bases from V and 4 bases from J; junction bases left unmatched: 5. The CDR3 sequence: CSASKGQGTYGYTF. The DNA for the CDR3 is TGCAGTGCTAGTAAGGGACAGGGGACCTATGGCTACACCTTC.

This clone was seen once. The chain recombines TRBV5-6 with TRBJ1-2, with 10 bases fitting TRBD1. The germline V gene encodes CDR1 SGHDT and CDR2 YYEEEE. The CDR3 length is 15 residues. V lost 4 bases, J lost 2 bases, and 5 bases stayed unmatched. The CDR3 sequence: CASSPWDRGNYGYTF. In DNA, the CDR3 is TGTGCCAGCAGCCCCTGGGACAGGGGAAACTATGGCTACACCTTC.

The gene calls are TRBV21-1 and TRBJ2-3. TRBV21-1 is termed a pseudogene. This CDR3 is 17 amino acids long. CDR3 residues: CASSKAKRWTCTDTQYF. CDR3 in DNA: TGTGCCAGCAGCAAAGCGAAACGGTGGACGTGCACAGATACGCAGTATTTT.